The clone carrying this TCR beta chain was counted only a few times. Other DNA sequences within the sample encode an identical CDR3. This sample was taken from a study of beta chain features in type 1 diabetes. As for the study in general: Fewer than 110 million sorted cells were examined across all samples.

Trimming left V 1 base short and J 4 bases short, with 2 bases between. The CDR3 covers 11 residues. CDR1 is SGHDN, CDR2 FVKESK, per germline. Of the isolated RNA, all was reverse transcribed, and so the sequenced material was expressed TCRB transcripts. Some clones are missing from TCRdb's copy, which holds only in-frame ones; the method was immunoSEQ multiplex PCR. This sample has approximately 200,000 clones, with 9.6% found just once. V and J are TRBV14 and TRBJ2-7, with D uncertain. The sequence was collected from a woman between 18 and 29 years old in good health. Sample: naive CD4+ T cells from blood. For the CDR3, the DNA is TGTGCCAGCAGCCAAGCATACGAGCAGTACTTC. Its protein is CASSQAYEQYF.